This T cell receptor beta chain was found in a study of graft-versus-host responses after intestinal transplantation (dated by TCRdb to the early 2020s). As for the study more broadly: Recipients received multivisceral, liver-intestinal, or isolated intestinal transplants. A cohort of fewer than 25 intestinal transplant recipients, including one retransplant, was enrolled, and a few patients lacking pretransplant specimens were excluded. After intestinal transplantation, graft-versus-host and host-versus-graft alloreactive T cell clones were followed in the graft, circulation and bone marrow using bulk TCR-beta CDR3 sequencing. Alloreactive clones were identified by sequencing pre-transplant mixed lymphocyte reaction products and comparing them with unstimulated pre-transplant donor and recipient T cells. Samples from three later patients were sequenced in-house on an Illumina MiSeq with MiXCR processing rather than by the commercial service. Donor T cell macrochimerism was defined as a peak of at least 4% donor T cells among recipient peripheral blood mononuclear cells. All recipients received anti-thymocyte globulin induction followed by maintenance tacrolimus and steroids for around 3 years.

Turning to this clone: Its antigen is not yet known. No base qualities exist here, and no much larger clone lies one base off it.

Broader findings and caveats from the paper: GvH clones were found in recipient bone marrow, and some of the GvH clones appeared earlier in ileal mucosa or blood, which is consistent with an intestinal mucosal origin. Early after transplant, declines in HvG clones were associated with peak levels of circulating GvH clones. The conclusions were limited by the relatively low number and heterogeneity of the intestinal transplant patients. Patients with donor T cell macrochimerism had high GvH to HvG T cell clonal ratios in their allografts.

Library creation used the immunoSEQ multiplex PCR assay. For most patients, genomic DNA was isolated with the Qiagen DNeasy Blood and Tissue Kit and sent frozen to Adaptive Biotechnologies for TCR sequencing. High-throughput TCR-beta CDR3 sequencing of genomic DNA from most patients was performed by Adaptive Biotechnologies. In the authors' own workflow: Adaptive's ImmunoSEQ software was the source of the TCR sequencing data for 18 patients, while a few other patients were processed with MiXCR and VDJtools. To correct CD4 versus CD8 sorting errors, any sequence found in both subsets at a frequency ratio below 5:1 was removed. CDR3 nucleotide sequences shared between donor and recipient were removed because their origin could not be assigned. To count as alloreactive, a clone needed at least 2-fold expansion over unstimulated cells and a minimum CFSE-low frequency of 0.002% (template counts) or 0.001% (read counts). Clones detected in sequenced pre-transplant spleen, lymph node, or MLR CFSE-low populations of the donor or recipient were defined as mappable. Cumulative frequency of alloreactive clones was calculated as a percentage of all sequences weighted by copy number. Entries here come from immuneACCESS through TCRdb and include only in-frame sequences with V and J called. Some clones fail to appear in such tables; in the studies checked, an unresolved V gene covers under half of the shortfall, and the cause of the remainder is unknown. The V and J calls and the clone size are those of that table, but D and trimming were determined from the DNA. For this sample the table gives roughly 93,000 clones, of which over 85% were detected only once. The ten largest clones add up to 0.4% to 0.6% of the sample.

In light of the paper, this sample's time point label describes: cells obtained before transplantation from donor or recipient. CD3+CD4+ and CD3+CD8+ populations were FACS-sorted from unstimulated pre-transplant donor and recipient cells taken from spleen or lymph nodes. The CDR3 spans 12 residues, from the cysteine through the phenylalanine. Only CDR3 DNA remains: 36 bases, in frame from the first base. CDR1 and CDR2 were assigned from the germline V gene (reference sequence) as LNHDA and SQIVND. V and J are truncated by 7 bases and 7 bases respectively, leaving an intervening sequence of 10 bases.

This receptor was identified in a human donor who received an intestinal transplant. The chain is made from TRBV19 and TRBJ2-2; confidence is insufficient to name the D gene. The source material was unstimulated CD8+ T cells sorted from spleen or lymph node cells, sampled before intestinal transplant. The CDR3 here reads CASTKPGGELFF. The DNA sequence reads TGTGCCAGTACCAAACCAGGCGGGGAGCTGTTTTTT. When the CDR3 is completed using the reference TRBV19 and TRBJ2-2 genes on either side, the full variable domain is DGGITQSPKYLFRKEGQNVTLSCEQNLNHDAMYWYRQDPGQGLRLIYYSQIVNDFQKGDIAEGYSVSREKKESFPLTVTSAQKNPTAFYLCASTKPGGELFFGEGSRLTVL.